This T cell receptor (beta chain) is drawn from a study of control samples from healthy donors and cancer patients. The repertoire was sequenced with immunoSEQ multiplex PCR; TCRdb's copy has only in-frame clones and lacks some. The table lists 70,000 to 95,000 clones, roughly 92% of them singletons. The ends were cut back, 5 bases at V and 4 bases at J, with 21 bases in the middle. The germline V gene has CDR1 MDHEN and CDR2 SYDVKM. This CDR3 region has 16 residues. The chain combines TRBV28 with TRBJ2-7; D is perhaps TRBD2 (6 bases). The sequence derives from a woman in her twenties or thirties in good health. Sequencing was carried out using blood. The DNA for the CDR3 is TGTGCCAGCAGTGATCTCTCCTGGTTGGGGACTTACGAGCAGTACTTC. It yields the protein CASSDLSWLGTYEQYF.